This T cell receptor (beta chain) was obtained from a study of control samples from healthy donors and cancer patients (dated by TCRdb to 2020 to 2022). The germline V gene specifies ENHRY as CDR1 and SYGVKD as CDR2. There are 13 amino acids in the CDR3, from cysteine to phenylalanine inclusive. The only DNA kept is the CDR3, 39 bases in frame from the first base. V has 10 bases trimmed and J has 10 bases trimmed; junction bases matching no gene number 5. The method was the immunoSEQ multiplex PCR assay. Held by TCRdb, this immuneACCESS table contains in-frame sequences only and omits some clones. Under half of the omission traces to an unresolved V gene where checked; the cause of the rest is unknown. The sample table contains 35,000 to 45,000 clones; only one count was recorded for 70% to 90% of them. Clones ranked in the top ten supply roughly 47% of the sample. The count of this clone is one. Its antigen is still unknown. No base-level quality is on record; no much larger clone is a single base apart.

This TCR was recovered from a man between 60 and 75 years old in good health. Specimen: blood. The V and J segments used are TRBV10-3 and TRBJ2-1, with TRBD2 matching 15 junction bases. This receptor carries the CDR3 CATTGTSGREQFF. Here is the DNA: TGTGCCACCACCGGGACTAGCGGGAGGGAGCAGTTCTTC.